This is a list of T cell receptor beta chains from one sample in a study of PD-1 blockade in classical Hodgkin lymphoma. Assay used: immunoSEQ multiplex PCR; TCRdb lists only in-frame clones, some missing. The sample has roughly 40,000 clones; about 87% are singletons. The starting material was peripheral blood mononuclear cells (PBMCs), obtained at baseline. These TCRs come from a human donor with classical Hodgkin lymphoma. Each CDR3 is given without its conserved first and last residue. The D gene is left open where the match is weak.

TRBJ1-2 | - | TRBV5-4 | ASRFALLRDGREEAYGYT
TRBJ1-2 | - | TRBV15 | ATSRGRDPRVGYT
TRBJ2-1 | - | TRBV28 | ASSPSVGLPGYNEQF
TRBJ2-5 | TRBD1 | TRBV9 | ASSTGVGRETQY
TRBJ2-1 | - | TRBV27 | ASSLVVTASHEQF
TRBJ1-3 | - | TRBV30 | AWSGQNGNTIY
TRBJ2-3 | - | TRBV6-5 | ASSYSLQSTDTQY
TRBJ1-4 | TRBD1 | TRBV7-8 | ASSARDRGTNEKLF
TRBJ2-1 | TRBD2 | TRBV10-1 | ASSGLGGGRARF
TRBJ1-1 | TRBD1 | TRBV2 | ASRTGVVDTEAF
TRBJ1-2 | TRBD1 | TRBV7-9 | ASSLPPGQGTYGYT
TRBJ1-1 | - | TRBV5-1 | ASSSAGANTEAF
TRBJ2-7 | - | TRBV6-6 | ASRSRGSYEQY
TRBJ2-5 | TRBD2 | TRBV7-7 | ASSLGAGGSQETQY
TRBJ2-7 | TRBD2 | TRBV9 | ASSGGPGGIYEQY
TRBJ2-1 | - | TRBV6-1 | ASSEARNYNEQF
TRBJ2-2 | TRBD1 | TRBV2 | ASRGRTGINTGELF
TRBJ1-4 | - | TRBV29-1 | SVVRVAGEKLF
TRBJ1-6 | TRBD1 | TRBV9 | ASSLGTGMTPLH
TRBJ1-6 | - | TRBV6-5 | ASSYSAVPGTTVH
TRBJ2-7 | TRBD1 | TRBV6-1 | ASSRDRAYEQY
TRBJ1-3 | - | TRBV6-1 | ASSDPVSGNTIY